The 10 T cell receptor beta chains in this list originate from one sample, sequenced in a study of regulatory T cells in long-lasting Graves disease. To make TCR beta libraries, researchers used iRepertoire HTBI primers and Arm-PCR of CDR3 regions. TCRdb passed the multiplex PCR reads through MiXCR, listing each CDR3 protein once. The table records hundreds of thousands of distinct CDR3 sequences, around 21% of them present only once. Time point specified: persistent/refractory GD, antithyroid drugs over 5 years with positive TRAb. The authors made the TCR library using RNA they extracted from PBMCs. The specimen comprised peripheral blood mononuclear cells (PBMCs), sampled when the disease was refractory, from a patient treated with antithyroid drugs. The receptor source for this set is a female donor with Graves disease.

At least ten counts were recorded for this clonotype. V and J are TRBV28 and TRBJ1-2; 7 positions agree with TRBD1. CDR1 is MDHEN and CDR2 is SYDVKM in the germline V gene. This CDR3 has 16 residues. The V segment lost 3 bases and the J segment 4 bases; nucleotides outside the gene matches: 11. The CDR3 here is CASSLMGTATLYGYTF. As DNA, the CDR3 is TGTGCCAGCAGTTTGATGGGGACAGCAACTCTCTATGGCTACACCTTC.

V is TRBV19 and J is TRBJ1-5; 7 nucleotides line up with TRBD1. The germline CDR1 and CDR2 sequences are LNHDA and SQIVND (reference sequence). This CDR3 has 15 amino acids. The trim removed 7 bases at V and 6 bases at J, leaving 12 bases unmatched. CDR3 nucleotides: TGTGCCAGTACCAAACGAGGACAGGCCGCTCAGCCCCAGCATTTT. Its protein product is CASTKRGQAAQPQHF. Based on the CDR3 plus reference TRBV19 and TRBJ1-5, the full variable domain is DGGITQSPKYLFRKEGQNVTLSCEQNLNHDAMYWYRQDPGQGLRLIYYSQIVNDFQKGDIAEGYSVSREKKESFPLTVTSAQKNPTAFYLCASTKRGQAAQPQHFGDGTRLSIL.

The genes are TRBV24-1 and TRBJ2-3, with TRBD2 matching 10 bases. Germline V CDR1 and CDR2: KGHDR, SFDVKD. The CDR3 length is 20 residues. V lost 5 bases and J lost 0; bases outside the gene matches: 16. Written as DNA, the CDR3 is TGTGCCACCAGTGCAAGCGCTAGCGGGAGAGGTCAAACTAGCACAGATACGCAGTATTTT. It translates to CATSASASGRGQTSTDTQYF.

This clonotype was counted only a few times. The gene calls are TRBV5-4 and TRBJ1-3, with D possibly matching TRBD1 (5 bases). Per germline, CDR1 SGHNT and CDR2 YYREEE (reference sequence). The CDR3 spans 13 residues. Trimming pared 0 bases from V and 6 bases from J, leaving 7 bases between. The DNA for the CDR3 is TGTGCCAGCAGCTTGGTAGGGGAAAACACCATATATTTT. It codes for CASSLVGENTIYF.

Of note for this clonotype: A much bigger clone sits one base away, suggesting this may be a read error. The CDR3 region has the DNA TGTGTCACCGCTCTTGGAAAAGGGATCGGGGAGCTGTTTTTT. Its translation: CVTALGKGIGELFF. The gene calls are TRBV27 and TRBJ2-2; D remains ambiguous. This CDR3 is 14 amino acids long. From germline, CDR1 is MNHEY and CDR2 SMNVEV (reference sequence).

In this sample, this clonotype turned up many times. The V and J genes are TRBV9 and TRBJ1-1, with D possibly TRBD1 on 5 matching bases. The CDR3 extends over 14 amino acids. The germline V and J ends were trimmed by 4 bases and 6 bases, with 16 bases remaining between them. Per germline, CDR1 SGDLS and CDR2 YYNGEE. The CDR3 DNA follows: TGTGCCAGCAGCCCACAACGGGGGTTCGCTGAAGCTTTCTTT. Amino acids: CASSPQRGFAEAFF.

This clonotype showed up many times. J is TRBJ1-1 and V is TRBV18; D ambiguous. CDR1 is KGHSH, CDR2 LQKENI, per germline. The CDR3 extends over 16 amino acids. V shed 3 bases and J shed 2 bases, with 16 bases lying between them. In nucleotides, the CDR3 is TGTGCCAGCTCACCGAGGATGGCAGACCTTAACACTGAAGCTTTCTTT. This sequence encodes CASSPRMADLNTEAFF.

Comment on this clonotype: This may arise from a read error, as a much more abundant clone is one base away. CDR3 loop: CAISDWTRHTYEQYF. In DNA form, the CDR3 reads TGTGCCATCAGTGATTGGACAAGACACACCTACGAGCAGTACTTC. V gene TRBV10-3 combines with J gene TRBJ2-7, with a weak D call TRBD1 (5 bases). Trimming shortened V by 3 bases and J by 2 bases, and 14 bases separated the two germline ends. The CDR3 runs to 15 residues. Per germline, CDR1 ENHRY and CDR2 SYGVKD.

The chain joins TRBV7-9 to TRBJ2-7, with 13 bases identical to TRBD2. The CDR3 runs 16 residues. V lost 5 bases to trimming and J lost 0 bases; unmatched junction nucleotides: 4. Germline-derived CDR1 and CDR2 are SEHNR and FQNEAQ (reference sequence). The CDR3 DNA is TGTGCCAGCAGCCCTTGGACTAGCGGGAGCTCCTACGAGCAGTACTTC. Its protein product is CASSPWTSGSSYEQYF.

This clonotype was seen only once. The V gene is TRBV29-1, the J gene TRBJ2-1; D possibly corresponds to TRBD2 (5 bases). Trimming pared 4 bases from V and 1 base from J, leaving 11 bases between. The CDR3 is 14 amino acids. CDR1 and CDR2 from the germline V gene are SQVTM and ANQGSEA. DNA for the CDR3: TGCAGCGTTGTCGGGCGGGTTTCCTACAATGAGCAGTTCTTC. Encoded protein: CSVVGRVSYNEQFF.